What follows are 6 T cell receptor beta chains derived from one specimen sequenced in a study of T-cell reconstitution after alpha-beta-depleted transplantation in children. Researchers prepared the TCRbeta library using unique molecular identifiers, the study reports. TCRdb passed the PCR reads through MiXCR, listing each CDR3 protein once. The sample holds a few hundred thousand distinct CDR3 sequences, over 10% seen once. Sequenced here: PBMCs, mostly from graft donor cells, sampled 360 days after TCRalphabeta/CD19-depleted stem cell transplant. Every receptor here comes from a male patient between 10 and 17 years old who had a stem cell transplant for acute myeloid leukemia, so the T cells may come from the graft donor.

This clonotype was seen repeatedly, ten times or more. The chain combines TRBV20-1 with TRBJ2-1; tentatively, D is TRBD2 (5 bases). The ends were cut back, 0 bases at V and 9 bases at J, with 9 bases in the middle. The germline CDR1 and CDR2 sequences are DFQATT and SNEGSKA (reference sequence). This CDR3 contains 12 residues. The CDR3 DNA is TGCAGTGCTAGAGATCACCGGGGTGAGCAGTTCTTC. This gives the protein CSARDHRGEQFF.

This chain uses TRBV7-3 with TRBJ2-1; 9 bases map to TRBD2. This CDR3 has 17 amino acids. Germline V gene data show CDR1 as SGHTA and CDR2 as FQGTGA. The V segment lost 5 bases and the J segment 4 bases; nucleotides outside the gene matches: 12. CDR3 sequence: CASSTKVLAGEYNEQFF. The CDR3 DNA sequence: TGTGCCAGCAGCACTAAGGTACTAGCGGGCGAATACAATGAGCAGTTCTTC. Combining the CDR3 with reference TRBV7-3 and TRBJ2-1 gives the whole variable domain GAGVSQTPSNKVTEKGKYVELRCDPISGHTALYWYRQSLGQGPEFLIYFQGTGAADDSGLPNDRFFAVRPEGSVSTLKIQRTERGDSAVYLCASSTKVLAGEYNEQFFGPGTRLTVL.

The chain is built from TRBV19 and TRBJ2-1; TRBD1 might be the D (5 bases). V lost 4 bases to trimming and J lost 12 bases, with 13 bases between them. Looked up from germline, CDR1 is LNHDA and CDR2 is SQIVND (reference sequence). CDR3 length equals 12 residues. DNA for the CDR3: TGTGCCAGTAGTACAGGGATAGGGTCGCAGTTCTTC. As protein: CASSTGIGSQFF.

The rearrangement links TRBV14 to TRBJ2-7; D gene ambiguous. The V and J ends lost 0 bases and 6 bases respectively, with 9 bases between them. The CDR3 is made up of 13 amino acids. Germline V lookup: CDR1 SGHDN, CDR2 FVKESK. The CDR3 coding sequence is TGTGCCAGCAGCCAAGATCTTTTTACCGAGCAGTACTTC. This codes for CASSQDLFTEQYF.

This rearrangement joins TRBV7-8 to TRBJ2-7; D possibly uses TRBD1 or TRBD2 (6 bases each). This CDR3 spans 14 amino acids. CDR1 SGHVS and CDR2 FQNEAQ come from the germline V gene. Trimming took 5 bases from V and 6 from J, leaving 17 bases between them. CDR3 sequence (DNA): TGTGCCAGCAGCCGAGGACTAACAGGGTTCGAGCAGTACTTC. Its protein is CASSRGLTGFEQYF.

This clonotype was picked up many times. At one end, the junction sequence differs from germline, possibly due to a read error. The genes are TRBV7-7 and TRBJ2-5; D call uncertain. The CDR3 is 14 amino acids. The germline CDR1 and CDR2 sequences are SSHAT and FNYEAQ (reference sequence). The CDR3 loop reads CASSLGRWRETQYF. The CDR3 DNA reads TGTGCTAGCAGCTTAGGCAGGTGGCGTGAGACCCAGTACTTC.